This T cell receptor (beta chain) was observed in a study of post-analysis software for immune sequencing data. Whole-study findings and limits: Compared with controls, patients had more of five or six TRBV segments, including TRBV5-6, TRBV5-1 and TRBV20-1.

There are 15 residues in the CDR3. Trimming shortened V by 5 bases and J by 6 bases, and 17 bases separated the two germline ends. Per germline, CDR1 KGHSH and CDR2 LQKENI. TCR beta cDNA libraries had unique molecular identifiers. Researchers reported around 510,000 cDNA molecules coming from about 0.98 to 11 million T cells. TCRdb itself ran the PCR reads through MiXCR, one entry per CDR3 protein. The sample contains fewer than 600,000 distinct CDR3 sequences, 40% to 55% of which appear only once. Details on this clonotype: Antigen specificity is unknown.

The chain is built from TRBV18 and TRBJ2-1; weak D call: TRBD1 (6 bases). Sequencing was done on a sample of blood. The TCR comes from a girl under 18 with multiple sclerosis. The CDR3 coding sequence is TGTGCCAGCTCATCCTGGACAGATGGGACCAATGAGCAGTTCTTC. Translation: CASSSWTDGTNEQFF.